A selection of T cell receptor beta chains follows, all from one sample in a study of cytomegalovirus exposure and HLA in healthy donors. Sequenced by immunoSEQ multiplex PCR; TCRdb stores in-frame clones only, minus some. The sample consists of about 140,000 clones, roughly 77% of them appearing once. What was sequenced was PBMCs. The receptor source for this set is a young woman in good health and CMV-seronegative. Both conserved end residues are trimmed from each CDR3.

TRBV11-2	TRBJ1-3	13	ASSLAGNSGNTIY
TRBV7-2	TRBJ2-2	13	ASSLMSENTGELF
TRBV7-9	TRBJ2-1	14	ASTPGSGTTYNEQF
TRBV7-9	TRBJ1-6	13	ASSLAQGFYSPLH
TRBV6-1	TRBJ1-2	11	ASSEQGNYGYT
TRBV28	TRBJ2-5	13	ASSSWGQGQETQY
TRBV5-1	TRBJ1-4	11	ASSLDRSEKLF
TRBV7-3	TRBJ2-2	13	ASSVAGVNTGELF
TRBV25-1	TRBJ2-2	12	ASLGQSNTGELF
TRBV5-6	TRBJ2-3	13	ASSGGGGPTDTQY
TRBV5-1	TRBJ2-1	13	ASSFSLAGNNEQF
TRBV7-3	TRBJ2-1	13	ASSLGRARGNEQF
TRBV19	TRBJ2-3	14	ASSPWGGGALDTQY
TRBV19	TRBJ1-1	9	ASRGQAGAF
TRBV19	TRBJ1-1	9	ASSRQAEAF
TRBV7-6	TRBJ2-1	14	ASSLSARGAYNEQF
TRBV5-6	TRBJ2-3	13	ASSLDRGGTDTQY
TRBV11-2	TRBJ1-5	12	ASSFGTGAQPQH
TRBV11-3	TRBJ2-2	13	ASSLGQMNTGELF
TRBV25-1	TRBJ1-5	13	ASSDDVYSNQPQH
TRBV27	TRBJ2-2	11	ASRFQGAGELF
TRBV10-3	TRBJ2-3	12	ATDSGDEVGTQY
TRBV7-8	TRBJ1-1	12	ASSFSGDGTEAF
TRBV6-1	TRBJ1-4	11	ASSEGYDEKLF
TRBV5-1	TRBJ2-1	15	ASSQSGAGGPGNEQF
TRBV9	TRBJ2-3	14	ASSVGVAGDTDTQY
TRBV7-9	TRBJ2-3	8	AGTLTEEY
TRBV7-3	TRBJ1-2	10	ASSIGGYGYT
TRBV6-5	TRBJ2-3	12	ASSPGLAVDTQY
TRBV19	TRBJ1-5	12	ASSRDREVQPQH
TRBV6-1	TRBJ1-1	12	ASSEVGENTEAF
TRBV13	TRBJ2-7	14	ASSANLAGASYEQY
TRBV2	TRBJ1-1	12	ASRRDSRNTEAF
TRBV5-1	TRBJ2-7	12	ASSRTGTLSEQY
TRBV30	TRBJ2-1	14	AWSVPGITSYNEQF
TRBV18	TRBJ2-1	11	ASSPIKTTGWF
TRBV7-2	TRBJ2-7	12	ASSKQGQGYEQY
TRBV5-4	TRBJ2-1	14	ASSARTSGQYNEQF
TRBV5-1	TRBJ2-7	12	ASSRGTDGLEQY
TRBV7-3	TRBJ1-1	13	ASSVGGGGGTEAF
TRBV4-1	TRBJ1-2	14	ASSQDMRGRSYGYT
TRBV6-5	TRBJ2-7	12	ASRRGQNIYEQY
TRBV7-9	TRBJ2-3	13	SSSSSGGAPDTQY
TRBV6-5	TRBJ1-4	11	ASMGQGSEKLF
TRBV7-2	TRBJ1-1	12	ASSLWGVRTEAF
TRBV7-9	TRBJ2-1	11	ASRTSGGDEQF
TRBV7-2	TRBJ2-2	13	ASSSQGANTGELF
TRBV6-1	TRBJ1-3	13	ASRAGTVVGNTIY
TRBV5-4	TRBJ2-1	13	ASSLGLASYNEQF